This TCR beta chain was obtained from a study of blood T cell repertoires in COVID-19. Whole-study context: T cells, B-cell-depleted T cells, or PBMCs provided the cDNA or gDNA that served as material.

Produced via immunoSEQ multiplex PCR; TCRdb's table is partial and in-frame only. The sample lists 140,000 to 150,000 clones, 70% to 90% occurring once. Trimming pared 5 bases from V and 7 bases from J, leaving 27 bases between. The CDR3 has 18 amino acids. Germline loops: CDR1 MNHEY, CDR2 SMNVEV (reference sequence). The sample was PBMCs or T cells enriched from blood (not recorded which). This clonotype originated in a man aged 50 or older who had recovered from COVID-19. The rearrangement joins TRBV27 to TRBJ2-1, with a possible D match to TRBD1 (6 bases). The DNA for the CDR3 is TGTGCCAGCAGTCACCAGGACATACAGGGAAGCCTTGGGAATGAGCAGTTCTTC. This translates into CASSHQDIQGSLGNEQFF.